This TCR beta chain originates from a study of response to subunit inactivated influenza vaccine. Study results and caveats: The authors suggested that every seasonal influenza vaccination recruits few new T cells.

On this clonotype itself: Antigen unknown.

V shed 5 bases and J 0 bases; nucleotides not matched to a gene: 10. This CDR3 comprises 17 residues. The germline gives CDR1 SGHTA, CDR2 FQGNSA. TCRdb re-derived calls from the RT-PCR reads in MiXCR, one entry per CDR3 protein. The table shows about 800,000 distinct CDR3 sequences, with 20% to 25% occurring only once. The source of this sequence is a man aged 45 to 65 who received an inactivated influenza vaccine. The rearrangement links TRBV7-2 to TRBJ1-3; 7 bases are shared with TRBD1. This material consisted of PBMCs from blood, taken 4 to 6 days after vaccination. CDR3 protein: CASSQAAGQVSGNTIYF. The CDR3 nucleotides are TGTGCCAGCAGCCAAGCTGCCGGACAGGTCTCTGGAAACACCATATATTTT.